This is a list of T cell receptor beta chains from one sample in a study of blood T cell repertoires in COVID-19. The protocol was immunoSEQ multiplex PCR, while the TCRdb copy is restricted to in-frame clones and leaves out a portion. The sample holds fewer than 450,000 clones, around 91% seen once. Sequenced input: peripheral blood. The receptor set was obtained from a young woman who had recovered from COVID-19. CDR3s include the opening cysteine and the closing phenylalanine or tryptophan. The D gene is left open where the match is weak. Clone size, where shown, is once, few, many, or a class for clones that have expanded.

j_call	cdr3_length	d_call	v_call	clone_size	cdr3_nt	cdr3_aa
TRBJ2-6	14	.	TRBV25-1	.	TGTGCCAGCAGCAGGACTGGCGAGTCCAACGTCCTGACTTTC	CASSRTGESNVLTF
TRBJ2-5	19	.	TRBV7-2	.	TGTGCCAGCAGCTTAGCCCCCGACATGGTACCGAGACGAGAAGAGACCCAGTACTTC	CASSLAPDMVPRREETQYF
TRBJ1-1	13	.	TRBV29-1	.	TGCAGCGTTGAAGGGCAGGGATGGACTGAAGCTTTCTTT	CSVEGQGWTEAFF
TRBJ2-4	18	TRBD2	TRBV7-2	.	TGTGCCAGCAGCACGGGACTAGCGGGAGGGCCCTCCAAAAACATTCAGTACTTC	CASSTGLAGGPSKNIQYF
TRBJ1-1	15	TRBD1	TRBV19	.	TGTGCCAGTAGTATAATGCCAGGGGGCCCCACTGAAGCTTTCTTT	CASSIMPGGPTEAFF
TRBJ2-2	17	TRBD2	TRBV6-2/TRBV6-3	.	TGTGCCAGCAGTCCCTCGGGACTAGCGGCAGTCACCGGGGAGCTGTTTTTT	CASSPSGLAAVTGELFF
TRBJ1-2	16	.	TRBV27	.	TGTGCCAGCACTGCCTCACAGGGACGGGGCGTCTATGGCTACACCTTC	CASTASQGRGVYGYTF
TRBJ2-3	17	.	TRBV7-8	.	TGTGCCAGCAGCTCCGACGTTGGGGCGGTTGTGCAAAATACGCAGTATTTT	CASSSDVGAVVQNTQYF
TRBJ2-1	13	.	TRBV19	.	TGTGCCAGTAGTATCGATGGAGACAATGAGCAGTTCTTC	CASSIDGDNEQFF
TRBJ1-5	13	TRBD1	TRBV6-5	.	TGTGCCAGCGGAATCACAGGGGGACAGCCCCAGCATTTT	CASGITGGQPQHF
TRBJ2-1	14	.	TRBV27	.	TGTGCCAGCAGTTCGAATCTGGGGCCCAATGAGCAGTTCTTC	CASSSNLGPNEQFF
TRBJ2-1	14	.	TRBV3-1/TRBV3-2	.	TGTGCCAGTCAGAAGAGGGTGGCTCATAATGAGCAGTTCTTC	CASQKRVAHNEQFF
TRBJ2-3	12	.	TRBV6-2/TRBV6-3	few	TGTGCCAGCAGTTACCGGGATCGATCCCCGTATTTT	CASSYRDRSPYF
TRBJ1-5	14	.	TRBV9	.	TGTGCCAGCCACACCGGACAGTATAATCAGCCCCAGCATTTT	CASHTGQYNQPQHF
TRBJ2-1	15	TRBD2	TRBV5-1	.	TGCGCCAGCAGGCGGGTGCTAGCGGGAGGGTATGAGCAGTTCTTC	CASRRVLAGGYEQFF
TRBJ2-1	17	TRBD1	TRBV5-6	.	TGTGCCAGCAGCCAAGGCCCCACAGGGGAAGGATACAATGAGCAGTTCTTC	CASSQGPTGEGYNEQFF
TRBJ2-1	18	.	TRBV4-3	.	TGCGCCAGCAGCCAAGGTTCAGGGGAGCGGACCTCCTACAATGAGCAGTTCTTC	CASSQGSGERTSYNEQFF
TRBJ2-3	16	TRBD2	TRBV2	.	TGTGCCAGCGACCGACGACTAGCCCTAAGCACAGATACGCAGTATTTT	CASDRRLALSTDTQYF
TRBJ1-2	11	.	TRBV5-1	.	TGCGCCAGCACAGGGTTCGATGGCTACACCTTC	CASTGFDGYTF
TRBJ2-3	15	TRBD2	TRBV6-4	.	TGTGCCAGCAGTGACCACGGACTAGCGGGAGATACGCAGTATTTT	CASSDHGLAGDTQYF
TRBJ2-3	15	.	TRBV7-9	.	TGTGCCAGCAGCTTACGTGAGATTAGCACAGATACGCAGTATTTT	CASSLREISTDTQYF
TRBJ1-2	15	TRBD1	TRBV24-1	.	TGTGCCACCAGTGAGGGACAGGGTTTAATCTATGGCTACACCTTC	CATSEGQGLIYGYTF
TRBJ1-5	15	TRBD1	TRBV24-1	.	TGTGCCACCAGTGACCGCACAGGGGGCAATCAGCCCCAGCATTTT	CATSDRTGGNQPQHF
TRBJ2-4	14	.	TRBV29-1	.	TGCAGCGTTGCAAGGAGTTTAGCCAAAAACATTCAGTACTTC	CSVARSLAKNIQYF
TRBJ2-2	16	.	TRBV5-1	.	TGCGCCAGCAGCTTTGGAGGGGCCGCCGAGACCGGGGAGCTGTTTTTT	CASSFGGAAETGELFF
TRBJ2-3	14	.	TRBV7-9	.	TGTGCCAGCAGCCCCTGGGGCAGCCAAGATACGCAGTATTTT	CASSPWGSQDTQYF
TRBJ2-1	17	.	TRBV19	.	TGTGCCAGTAGTAGGCTAGTGGTACTTGGCTCCTACAATGAGCAGTTCTTC	CASSRLVVLGSYNEQFF
TRBJ1-2	14	TRBD1	TRBV9	.	TGTGCCAGCAGCGTGGGACAGGGTTACTATGGCTACACCTTC	CASSVGQGYYGYTF
TRBJ1-2	12	.	TRBV9	.	TGTGCCAGCAGCGTAGTCCTAGGTGGCTACACCTTC	CASSVVLGGYTF
TRBJ2-1	18	TRBD2	TRBV4-3	.	TGCGCCAGCAGCCAAGATTGGTTAGCGGGAGGCCCCTACAATGAGCAGTTCTTC	CASSQDWLAGGPYNEQFF
TRBJ2-1	15	TRBD2	TRBV6-2/TRBV6-3	.	TGTGCCAGCAGTTACCTGGCTAGCGGGAGGAATGAGCAGTTCTTC	CASSYLASGRNEQFF
TRBJ1-3	16	TRBD1	TRBV5-6	.	TGTGCCAGCAGCTTCGGGACAGGGAGCTCTGGAAACACCATATATTTT	CASSFGTGSSGNTIYF
TRBJ2-5	13	TRBD2	TRBV29-1	.	TGCAGCGTTGATCGCGGGAGTGATGAGACCCAGTACTTC	CSVDRGSDETQYF
TRBJ1-1	13	TRBD1	TRBV2	.	TGTGCCAGCAGTGGGACAGGGGATACTGAAGCTTTCTTT	CASSGTGDTEAFF
TRBJ1-2	15	.	TRBV6-6	.	TGTGCCAGCAGTTTCGTCCCAGGGGTAGACTATGGCTACACCTTC	CASSFVPGVDYGYTF
TRBJ2-5	14	.	TRBV7-2	.	TGTGCCAGCAGCTTAGTAGCGGCCCAAGAGACCCAGTACTTC	CASSLVAAQETQYF
TRBJ1-6	15	.	TRBV27	.	TGTGCCAGCAGTTCGGGTGGGGGGACGAATTCACCCCTCCACTTT	CASSSGGGTNSPLHF
TRBJ2-3	12	.	TRBV6-2/TRBV6-3	.	TGTGCCAGCAGCTTAGTCCCAGATACGCAGTATTTT	CASSLVPDTQYF
TRBJ2-1	15	TRBD2	TRBV7-2	.	TGTGCCAGCAGCTTAGAGACGGGAGGATACAATGAGCAGTTCTTC	CASSLETGGYNEQFF
TRBJ2-5	14	TRBD1	TRBV9	.	TGTGCCAGCAGCGTCGGGACAGGGGTCGAGACCCAGTACTTC	CASSVGTGVETQYF
TRBJ1-2	15	.	TRBV6-5	.	TGTGCCAGCTTATCACAGGGTCGGGATAACTATGGCTACACCTTC	CASLSQGRDNYGYTF
TRBJ2-2	16	TRBD2	TRBV7-9	.	TGTGCCAGCAGCTTCCTAGCGGGAGGGGATACCGGGGAGCTGTTTTTT	CASSFLAGGDTGELFF
TRBJ2-1	16	TRBD2	TRBV4-3	.	TGCGCCAGCAGCCCCCAAAGCGGGAGATCCTACAATGAGCAGTTCTTC	CASSPQSGRSYNEQFF
TRBJ1-5	15	.	TRBV7-9	once	TGTGCCAGCAGCTTAGACAGAAATAGCAATCAGCCCCAGCATTTT	CASSLDRNSNQPQHF
TRBJ1-5	16	TRBD1	TRBV5-6	.	TGTGCCAGCAGCTATAAACCTGACAGGGTTGGTAGGCCCCAGCATTTT	CASSYKPDRVGRPQHF
TRBJ1-1	12	.	TRBV12-3/TRBV12-4	.	TGTGCCAGCAGTTTTCGAGGTTTTGGAGCTTTCTTT	CASSFRGFGAFF
TRBJ1-6	15	.	TRBV27	.	TGTGCCAGCAGTCCCCCACGGGGGGGAAATTCACCCCTCCACTTT	CASSPPRGGNSPLHF
TRBJ2-1	18	TRBD2	TRBV9	.	TGTGCCAGCAGCGTAGAACCCCTAGCGGGAGGGACCTACAATGAGCAGTTCTTC	CASSVEPLAGGTYNEQFF
TRBJ1-1	12	.	TRBV29-1	.	TGCACCCACTCTCAGGTTGGCACTGAAGCTTTCTTT	CTHSQVGTEAFF
TRBJ2-5	19	.	TRBV21-1	.	TGTGCCAGCAGCAAAGCGCTGGGACGGGGACTAGCGGGGCAAGAGACCCAGTACTTC	CASSKALGRGLAGQETQYF
TRBJ1-1	13	TRBD1	TRBV9	.	TGTGCCAGCAGTGGGACAGGGGGCACTGAAGCTTTCTTT	CASSGTGGTEAFF